Listed below are T cell receptor beta chains from one sample, sequenced in a study of cytomegalovirus exposure and HLA in healthy donors. Generated by immunoSEQ multiplex PCR, the TCRdb table keeps only in-frame clones and is missing some. The sample has approximately 220,000 clones, approximately 87% seen once; the top ten hold roughly 2.5%. The sequencing sample was made of PBMCs. The receptors were sampled from a man younger than 35 in good health and CMV-seronegative. CDR3s leave out the opening cysteine and the closing phenylalanine or tryptophan.

TRBV6-1	TRBJ1-5	ASSEGQGVGQPQH
TRBV11-3	TRBJ2-1	ASSSGVGNEQF
TRBV13	TRBJ1-4	ASSSLLTGGGEKLF
TRBV7-9	TRBJ2-5	ASSSTVGAETQY
TRBV12-2	TRBJ1-4	ASRFTGGREKLF
TRBV5-1	TRBJ2-5	ASSVDGQGETQY
TRBV7-8	TRBJ1-2	ASSATQGRDGYT
TRBV19	TRBJ2-3	ASRPGLVVTDTQY
TRBV7-2	TRBJ2-7	ASSPAKREQY
TRBV5-6	TRBJ2-3	ASSLSDTQY
TRBV27	TRBJ2-1	ASSLPGQGFNEQF
TRBV28	TRBJ1-6	ASSFGTSPLH
TRBV18	TRBJ2-1	ASSPGQSEAQF
TRBV9	TRBJ2-6	ASSVTGFPGANVLT
TRBV5-1	TRBJ2-7	ASSLEQGPYEQY
TRBV5-1	TRBJ1-3	ASSLGRDSSSGNTIY
TRBV4-1	TRBJ2-7	ASSLQRSGEGYEQY
TRBV6-5	TRBJ2-2	ASSSLAGALTGELF
TRBV13	TRBJ2-7	ASSLSKQGAIYEQY
TRBV5-1	TRBJ1-2	ASSPRDRETNYGYT
TRBV7-2	TRBJ2-3	ASSAQGLAGRDTQY
TRBV18	TRBJ2-7	ASSTTQGAEQY
TRBV29-1	TRBJ2-5	SVPLGPAGGLETQY
TRBV10-3	TRBJ1-6	AISRTGRGDSPLH
TRBV11-2	TRBJ2-2	ASSPSGGAWELF
TRBV4-3	TRBJ1-2	ASSQERGQGPYT
TRBV7-3	TRBJ2-3	ASSLGENTQY
TRBV2	TRBJ1-5	ASSLDRVRPQH
TRBV4-3	TRBJ2-1	ASSIYGDTYNEQF
TRBV28	TRBJ2-7	ASSLGTGAPYEQY
TRBV15	TRBJ2-5	ATSRGTDQETQY
TRBV6-5	TRBJ1-4	ASSYSPGVGEKLF
TRBV11-2	TRBJ1-6	ASSSSSYNSPLH
TRBV28	TRBJ1-1	ASSGATPEAF
TRBV13	TRBJ2-6	ASSSSMVSGANVLT
TRBV5-1	TRBJ1-2	ASSQTGTGGDYGYT
TRBV7-9	TRBJ2-7	AIREDTGDEQY
TRBV5-5	TRBJ1-2	ASSFTPGQESVYGYT
TRBV10-2	TRBJ1-5	ASRRSFSNQPQH
TRBV5-1	TRBJ1-1	ASSLASRATLYTEAF
TRBV2	TRBJ2-5	ASSGAGALEIQETQY
TRBV10-3	TRBJ2-7	AISQREQGFYEQY
TRBV10-3	TRBJ2-3	AISESASGGALEKTDTQY
TRBV11-2	TRBJ2-7	ASGRTGSYEQY
TRBV7-2	TRBJ2-7	ASRFVGGGYEQY
TRBV9	TRBJ2-7	ASSVAGGRDEQY
TRBV11-2	TRBJ2-7	ASSQAGQSLYEQY
TRBV2	TRBJ2-1	ASKIDRGGVNEQF
TRBV5-5	TRBJ1-2	ASSPRDTSWDGYT
TRBV10-3	TRBJ1-5	AISEEVGSQPQH
TRBV5-1	TRBJ2-1	ASSLNIWGGGNEQF
TRBV11-2	TRBJ1-2	ASSLGPEAPT